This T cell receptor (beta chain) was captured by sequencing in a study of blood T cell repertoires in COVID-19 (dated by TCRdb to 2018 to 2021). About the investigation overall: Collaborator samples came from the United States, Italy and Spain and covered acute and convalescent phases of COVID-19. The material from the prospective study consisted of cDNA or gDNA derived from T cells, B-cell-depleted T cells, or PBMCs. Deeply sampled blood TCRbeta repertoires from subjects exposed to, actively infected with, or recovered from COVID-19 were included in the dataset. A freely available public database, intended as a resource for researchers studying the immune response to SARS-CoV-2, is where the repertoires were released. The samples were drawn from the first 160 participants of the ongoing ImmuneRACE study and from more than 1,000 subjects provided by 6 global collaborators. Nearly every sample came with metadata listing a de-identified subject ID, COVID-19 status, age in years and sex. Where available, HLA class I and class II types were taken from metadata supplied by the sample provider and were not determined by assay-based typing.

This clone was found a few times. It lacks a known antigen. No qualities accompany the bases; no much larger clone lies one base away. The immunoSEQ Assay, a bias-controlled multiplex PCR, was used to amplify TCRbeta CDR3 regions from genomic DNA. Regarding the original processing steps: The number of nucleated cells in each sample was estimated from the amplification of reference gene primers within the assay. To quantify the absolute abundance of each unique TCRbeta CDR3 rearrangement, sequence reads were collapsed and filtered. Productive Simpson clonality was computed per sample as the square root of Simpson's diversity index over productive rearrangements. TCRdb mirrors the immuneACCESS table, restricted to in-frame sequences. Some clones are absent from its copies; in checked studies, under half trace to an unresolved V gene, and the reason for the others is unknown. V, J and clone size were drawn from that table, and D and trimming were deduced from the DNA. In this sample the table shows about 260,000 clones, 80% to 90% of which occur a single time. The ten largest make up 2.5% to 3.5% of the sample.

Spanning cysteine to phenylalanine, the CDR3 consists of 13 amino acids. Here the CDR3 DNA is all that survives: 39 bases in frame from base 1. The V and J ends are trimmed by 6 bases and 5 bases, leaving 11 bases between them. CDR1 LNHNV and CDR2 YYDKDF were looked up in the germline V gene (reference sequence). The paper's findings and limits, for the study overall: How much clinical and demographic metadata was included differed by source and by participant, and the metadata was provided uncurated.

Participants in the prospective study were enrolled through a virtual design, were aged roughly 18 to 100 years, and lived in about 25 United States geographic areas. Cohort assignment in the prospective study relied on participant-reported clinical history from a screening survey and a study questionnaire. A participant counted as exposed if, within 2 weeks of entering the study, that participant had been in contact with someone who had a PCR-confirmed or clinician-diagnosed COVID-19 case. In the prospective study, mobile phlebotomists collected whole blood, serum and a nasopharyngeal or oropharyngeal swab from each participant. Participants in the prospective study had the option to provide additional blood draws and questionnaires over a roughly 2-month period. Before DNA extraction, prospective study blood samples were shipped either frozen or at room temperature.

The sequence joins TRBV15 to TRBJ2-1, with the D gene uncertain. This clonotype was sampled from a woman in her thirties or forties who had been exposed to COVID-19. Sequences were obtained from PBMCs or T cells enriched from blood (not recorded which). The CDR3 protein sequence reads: CATRGVSHNEQFF. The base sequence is TGTGCCACCAGAGGAGTCAGCCACAATGAGCAGTTCTTC.